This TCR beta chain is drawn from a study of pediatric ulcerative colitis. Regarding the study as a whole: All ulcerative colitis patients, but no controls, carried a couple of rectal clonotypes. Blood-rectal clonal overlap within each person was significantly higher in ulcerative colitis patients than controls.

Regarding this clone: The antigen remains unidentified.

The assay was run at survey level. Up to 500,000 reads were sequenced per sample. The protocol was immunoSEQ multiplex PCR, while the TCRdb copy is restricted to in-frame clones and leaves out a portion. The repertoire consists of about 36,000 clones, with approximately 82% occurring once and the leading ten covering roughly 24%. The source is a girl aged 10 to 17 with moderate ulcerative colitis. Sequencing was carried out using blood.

The CDR3 nucleotides are TGTGCCAGCAACCAACAGGGCGGCTATGGCTACACCTTC. As protein: CASNQQGGYGYTF. This chain joins TRBV6-1 and TRBJ1-2; possibly TRBD1 for D (6 bases). This CDR3 has 13 amino acids. The ends were cut back, 7 bases at V and 4 bases at J, with 13 bases in the middle. The germline gives CDR1 MNHNS, CDR2 SASEGT.